This T cell receptor (beta chain) is drawn from a study of post-analysis software for immune sequencing data. Looking at the study overall: The study covered relapsing-remitting, secondary progressive and progressive-relapsing courses of multiple sclerosis.

The germline V gene has CDR1 SGHTA and CDR2 FQGNSA. The CDR3 is made up of 12 amino acids. V shed 2 bases and J shed 5 bases, with 7 bases lying between them. Study observations and caveats: Relative to controls, patients had several TRBV segments at higher frequency, with TRBV5-6, TRBV5-1 and TRBV20-1 among these. Significantly lower normalized Chao1 diversity was found in patients with multiple sclerosis relative to controls. Samples made in the same batch grouped tightly together by F measure.

Researchers reported that TCR beta cDNA libraries carried unique molecular identifiers. Input of roughly 1 to 11 million T cells yielded 500,000 to 550,000 cDNA molecules. From the PCR reads, TCRdb called clonotypes with MiXCR, one entry per CDR3 protein. The repertoire consists of 150,000 to 200,000 distinct CDR3 sequences, with approximately 28% occurring once and the leading ten covering around 1.5%. In this sample, this clonotype turned up many times. The antigen is not known. This TCR came from a girl between 10 and 17 years old with multiple sclerosis. Material: blood. The V gene is TRBV7-2, the J gene TRBJ2-7; a possible D gene is TRBD2 (5 bases). The CDR3 protein is CASSLSRDEQYF. CDR3 in DNA: TGTGCCAGCAGCTTATCGAGGGACGAGCAGTACTTC.